This T cell receptor (beta chain) emerged from a study of T-cell reconstitution after alpha-beta-depleted transplantation in children. This clonotype was picked up a small number of times. The antigen remains undetermined. Deletions cut 7 bases from V and 1 base from J, with 7 bases between. The CDR3 is 12 residues long. Germline loops: CDR1 LNHDA, CDR2 SQIVND (reference sequence). Preparing the TCRbeta library involved the use of unique molecular identifiers. One entry per CDR3 protein, called by TCRdb with MiXCR from the PCR reads. This table holds about a million distinct CDR3 sequences, about 29% found once. General observations from the study: It was newly produced T cells that mostly accounted for T-cell counts and diversity one year after transplant. In some patients, recipient T cells and intrathymic progenitors surviving conditioning explained high day-60 diversity. Expanded clones from the graft, numbering several hundred, reportedly supplied alpha-beta T cells about two months after transplant.

This clonotype was obtained from a boy under two years old who had a stem cell transplant for SCID, so the T cells may come from the graft donor. The material was PBMCs, mostly from graft donor cells, obtained 360 days after TCRalphabeta/CD19-depleted stem cell transplant. The gene calls are TRBV19 and TRBJ1-1, with D maybe TRBD1 (6 bases). The chain's CDR3 is CASKQGNTEAFF. The CDR3 DNA sequence: TGTGCCAGTAAACAGGGGAACACTGAAGCTTTCTTT.